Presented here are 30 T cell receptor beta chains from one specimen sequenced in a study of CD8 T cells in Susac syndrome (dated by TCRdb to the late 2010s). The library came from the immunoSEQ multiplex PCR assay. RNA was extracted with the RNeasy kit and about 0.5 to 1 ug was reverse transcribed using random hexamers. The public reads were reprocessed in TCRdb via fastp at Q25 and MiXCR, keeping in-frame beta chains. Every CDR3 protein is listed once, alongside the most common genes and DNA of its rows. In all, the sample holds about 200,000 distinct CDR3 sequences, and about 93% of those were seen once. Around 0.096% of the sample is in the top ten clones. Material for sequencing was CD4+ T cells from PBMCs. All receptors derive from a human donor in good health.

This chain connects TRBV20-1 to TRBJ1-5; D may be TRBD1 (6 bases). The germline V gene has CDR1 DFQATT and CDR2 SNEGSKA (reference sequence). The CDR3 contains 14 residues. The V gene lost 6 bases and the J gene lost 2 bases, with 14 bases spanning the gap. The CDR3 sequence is CSAGGGAGNQPQHF. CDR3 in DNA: TGCAGTGCAGGGGGGGGAGCGGGCAATCAGCCCCAGCATTTT.

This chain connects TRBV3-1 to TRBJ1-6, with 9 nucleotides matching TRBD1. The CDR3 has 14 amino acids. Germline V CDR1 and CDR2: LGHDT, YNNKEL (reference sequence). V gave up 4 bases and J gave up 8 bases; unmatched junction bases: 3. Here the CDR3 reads CASSRRTGDSPLHF. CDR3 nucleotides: TGTGCCAGCAGCCGACGGACAGGGGATTCACCCCTCCACTTT.

The CDR3 DNA reads as TGTGCCAGCAGCTTAGATGGCATTTCTTACGAGCAGTACGTC. It codes for CASSLDGISYEQYV. The genes are TRBV11-2 and TRBJ2-7; D remains ambiguous. V lost 0 bases and J 4 bases, leaving 10 bases between the germline ends. CDR3 length equals 14 residues. Germline V gives CDR1 SGHAT, CDR2 FQNNGV.

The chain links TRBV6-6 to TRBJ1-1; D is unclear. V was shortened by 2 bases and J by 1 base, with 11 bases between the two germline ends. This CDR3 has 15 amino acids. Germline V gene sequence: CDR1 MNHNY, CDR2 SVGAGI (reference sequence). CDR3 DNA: TGTGCCAGCAGTTACCGTAGCCTCCAGAACACTGAAGCTTTCTTT. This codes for CASSYRSLQNTEAFF.

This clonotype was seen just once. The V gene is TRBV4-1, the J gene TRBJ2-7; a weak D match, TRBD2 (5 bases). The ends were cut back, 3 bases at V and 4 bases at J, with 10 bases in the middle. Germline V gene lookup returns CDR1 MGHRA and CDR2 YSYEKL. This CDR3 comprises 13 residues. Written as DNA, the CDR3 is TGCGCCAGCAGCCAGGAGGATGGGTACGAGCAGTACTTC. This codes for CASSQEDGYEQYF.

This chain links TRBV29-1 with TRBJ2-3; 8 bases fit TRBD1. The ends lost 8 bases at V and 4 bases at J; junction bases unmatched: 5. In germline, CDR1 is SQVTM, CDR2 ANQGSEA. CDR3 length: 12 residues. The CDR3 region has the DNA TGCAGCACCCGACAGGGGCCAGATACGCAGTATTTT. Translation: CSTRQGPDTQYF.

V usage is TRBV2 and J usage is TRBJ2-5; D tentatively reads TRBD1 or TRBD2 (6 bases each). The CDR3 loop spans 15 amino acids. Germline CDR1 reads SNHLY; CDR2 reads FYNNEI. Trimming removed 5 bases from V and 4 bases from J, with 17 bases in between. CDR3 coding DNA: TGTGCCAGCAGTAGATGGTCGGGGGCGGGAGAGACCCAGTACTTC. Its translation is CASSRWSGAGETQYF. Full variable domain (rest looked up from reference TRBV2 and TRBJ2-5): EPEVTQTPSHQVTQMGQEVILRCVPISNHLYFYWYRQILGQKVEFLVSFYNNEISEKSEIFDDQFSVERPDGSNFTLKIRSTKLEDSAMYFCASSRWSGAGETQYFGPGTRLLVL.

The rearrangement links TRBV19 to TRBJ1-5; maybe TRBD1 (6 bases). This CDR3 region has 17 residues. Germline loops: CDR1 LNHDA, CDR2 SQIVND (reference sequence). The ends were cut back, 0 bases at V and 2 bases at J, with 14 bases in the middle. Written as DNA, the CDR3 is TGTGCCAGTAGTATAGATTACAGGGAACTCGGCAATCAGCCCCAGCATTTT. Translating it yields CASSIDYRELGNQPQHF. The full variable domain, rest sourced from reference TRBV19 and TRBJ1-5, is DGGITQSPKYLFRKEGQNVTLSCEQNLNHDAMYWYRQDPGQGLRLIYYSQIVNDFQKGDIAEGYSVSREKKESFPLTVTSAQKNPTAFYLCASSIDYRELGNQPQHFGDGTRLSIL.

The CDR3, as DNA: TGCAGTGCCGAACTTCAGGGGGCGAGAGCTTTCTTT. Translating gives CSAELQGARAFF. The rearrangement joins TRBV20-1 to TRBJ1-1, with 8 bases identical to TRBD1. CDR1 and CDR2 from the germline V gene are DFQATT and SNEGSKA (reference sequence). The CDR3 loop spans 12 amino acids. V was pared by 6 bases and J by 10 bases, with 10 bases of the junction left unmatched.

CDR3 DNA: TGTGCCAGCAGCCTGACAGCCACTGAAGCTTTCTTT. Translating gives CASSLTATEAFF. V is TRBV12-3 or TRBV12-4 and J is TRBJ1-1; TRBD1 might be the D (5 bases). CDR3 length equals 12 residues. Trimming removed 6 bases at V and 4 bases at J, with 9 bases between.

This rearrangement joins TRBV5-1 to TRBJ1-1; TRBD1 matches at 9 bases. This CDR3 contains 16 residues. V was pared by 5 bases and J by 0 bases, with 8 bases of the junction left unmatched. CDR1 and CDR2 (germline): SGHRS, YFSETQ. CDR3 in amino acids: CASRRQGGSMNTEAFF. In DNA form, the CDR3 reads TGCGCCAGCAGGCGACAGGGGGGGTCCATGAACACTGAAGCTTTCTTT.

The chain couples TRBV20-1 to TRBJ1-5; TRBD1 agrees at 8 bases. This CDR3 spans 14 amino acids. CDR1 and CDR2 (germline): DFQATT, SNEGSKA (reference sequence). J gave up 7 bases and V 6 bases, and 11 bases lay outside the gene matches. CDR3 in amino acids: CSASRTGMGQPQHF. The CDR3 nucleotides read TGCAGTGCGAGCCGGACAGGGATGGGACAGCCCCAGCATTTT.

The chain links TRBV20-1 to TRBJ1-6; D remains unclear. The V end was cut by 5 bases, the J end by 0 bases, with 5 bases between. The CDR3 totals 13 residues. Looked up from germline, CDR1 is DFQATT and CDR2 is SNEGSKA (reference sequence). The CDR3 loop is CSAEYSYNSPLHF. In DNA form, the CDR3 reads TGCAGTGCTGAGTACTCCTATAATTCACCCCTCCACTTT.

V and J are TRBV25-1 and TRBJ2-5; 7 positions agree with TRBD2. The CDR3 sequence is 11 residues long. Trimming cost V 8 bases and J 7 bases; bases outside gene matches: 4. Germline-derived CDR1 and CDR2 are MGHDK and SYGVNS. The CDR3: CASSWGGTQYF. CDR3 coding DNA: TGTGCCAGCTCTTGGGGGGGGACCCAGTACTTC.

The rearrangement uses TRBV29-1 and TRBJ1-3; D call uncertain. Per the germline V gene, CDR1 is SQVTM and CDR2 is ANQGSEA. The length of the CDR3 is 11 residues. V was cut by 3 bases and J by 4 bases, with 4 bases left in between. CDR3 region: CSVDGGNTIYF. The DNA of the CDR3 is TGCAGCGTTGATGGAGGAAACACCATATATTTT.

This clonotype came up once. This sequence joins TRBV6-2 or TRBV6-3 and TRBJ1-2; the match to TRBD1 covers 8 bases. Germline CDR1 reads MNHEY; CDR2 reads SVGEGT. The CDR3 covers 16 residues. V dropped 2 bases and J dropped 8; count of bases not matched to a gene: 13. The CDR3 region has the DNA TGTGCCAGCAGTTACGGTGGTGGCAGGGGGCATCGAGGCTACACCTTC. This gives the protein CASSYGGGRGHRGYTF.

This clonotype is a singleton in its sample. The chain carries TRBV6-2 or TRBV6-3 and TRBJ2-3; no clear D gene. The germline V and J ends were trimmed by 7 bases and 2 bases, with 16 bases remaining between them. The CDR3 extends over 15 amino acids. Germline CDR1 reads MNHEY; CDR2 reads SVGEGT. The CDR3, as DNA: TGTGCCAGCATTCCCTCAAACTTCTTCACAGATACGCAGTATTTT. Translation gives CASIPSNFFTDTQYF.

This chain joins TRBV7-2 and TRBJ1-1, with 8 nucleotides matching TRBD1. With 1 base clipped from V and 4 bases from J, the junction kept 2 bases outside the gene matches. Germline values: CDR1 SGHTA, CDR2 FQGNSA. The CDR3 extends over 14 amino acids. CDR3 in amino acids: CASSLVQGATEAFF. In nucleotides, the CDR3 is TGTGCCAGCAGCTTAGTTCAGGGGGCCACTGAAGCTTTCTTT.

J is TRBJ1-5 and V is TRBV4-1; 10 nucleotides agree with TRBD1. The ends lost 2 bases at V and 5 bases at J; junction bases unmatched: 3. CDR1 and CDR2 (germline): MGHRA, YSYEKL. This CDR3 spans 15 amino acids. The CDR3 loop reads CASSQTDRGDQPQHF. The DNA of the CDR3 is TGCGCCAGCAGCCAAACGGACAGGGGGGATCAGCCCCAGCATTTT.

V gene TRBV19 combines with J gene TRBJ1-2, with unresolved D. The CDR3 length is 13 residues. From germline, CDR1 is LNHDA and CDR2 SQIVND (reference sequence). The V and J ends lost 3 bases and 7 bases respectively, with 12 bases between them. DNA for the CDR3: TGTGCCAGTAGTATTCTGCTATTGAGTGGCTACACCTTC. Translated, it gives CASSILLLSGYTF.

This chain's CDR3 is CASSLASPRYEQYV. DNA of the CDR3: TGTGCCAGCAGCTTAGCTAGCCCCAGGTACGAGCAGTACGTC. This rearrangement joins TRBV7-2 to TRBJ2-7; D is uncertain. The V and J ends lost 0 bases and 4 bases respectively, with 10 bases between them. Germline CDR1 reads SGHTA; CDR2 reads FQGNSA. The CDR3 extends over 14 amino acids.

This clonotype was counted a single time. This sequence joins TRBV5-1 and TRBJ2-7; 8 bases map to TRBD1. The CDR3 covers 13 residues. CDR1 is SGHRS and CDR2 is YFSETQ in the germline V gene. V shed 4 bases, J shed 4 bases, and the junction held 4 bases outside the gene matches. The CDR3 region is CASSSGQGYEQYF. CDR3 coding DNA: TGCGCCAGCAGCAGCGGACAGGGATACGAGCAGTACTTC.

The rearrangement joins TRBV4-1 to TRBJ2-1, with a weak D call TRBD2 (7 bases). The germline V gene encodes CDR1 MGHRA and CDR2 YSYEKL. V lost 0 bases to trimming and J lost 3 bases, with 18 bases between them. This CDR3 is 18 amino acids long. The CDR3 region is CASSQDVAGASRYNEQFF. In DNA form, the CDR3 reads TGCGCCAGCAGCCAAGACGTCGCGGGGGCCTCCCGCTACAATGAGCAGTTCTTC.

CDR3 amino acids: CASSPRQGARQPQHF. CDR3 DNA: TGTGCCAGCAGCCCCAGACAGGGGGCTCGGCAGCCCCAGCATTTT. The genes are TRBV7-2 and TRBJ1-5, with 10 nucleotides matching TRBD1. Trimming removed 5 bases from V and 7 bases from J; junction bases left unmatched: 8. The germline V gene encodes CDR1 SGHTA and CDR2 FQGNSA. The CDR3 is made up of 15 amino acids.

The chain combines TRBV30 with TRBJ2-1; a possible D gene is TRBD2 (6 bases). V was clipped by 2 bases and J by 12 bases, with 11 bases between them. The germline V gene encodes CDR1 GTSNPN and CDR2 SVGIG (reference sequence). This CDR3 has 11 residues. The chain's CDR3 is CAWSPLGGQFF. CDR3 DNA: TGTGCCTGGAGTCCACTGGGAGGGCAGTTCTTC.

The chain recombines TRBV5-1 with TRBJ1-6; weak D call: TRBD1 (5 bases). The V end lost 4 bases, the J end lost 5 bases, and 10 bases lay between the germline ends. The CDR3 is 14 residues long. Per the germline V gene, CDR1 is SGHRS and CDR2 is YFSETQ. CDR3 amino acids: CASSQDINNSPLHF. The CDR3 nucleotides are TGCGCCAGCAGCCAGGACATAAATAATTCACCCCTCCACTTT.

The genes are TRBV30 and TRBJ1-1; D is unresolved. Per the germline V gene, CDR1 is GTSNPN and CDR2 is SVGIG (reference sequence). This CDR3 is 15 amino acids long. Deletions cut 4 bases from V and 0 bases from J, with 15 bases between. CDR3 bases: TGTGCCTGGACCCTAAGGGATATCGTGAACACTGAAGCTTTCTTT. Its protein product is CAWTLRDIVNTEAFF.

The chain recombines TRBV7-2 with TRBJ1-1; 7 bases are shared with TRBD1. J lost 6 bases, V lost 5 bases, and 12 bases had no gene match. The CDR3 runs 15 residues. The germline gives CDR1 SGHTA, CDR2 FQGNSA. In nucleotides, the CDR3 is TGTGCCAGCAGCCCTCAGGGGGGGGGATCGGCTGAAGCTTTCTTT. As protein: CASSPQGGGSAEAFF.

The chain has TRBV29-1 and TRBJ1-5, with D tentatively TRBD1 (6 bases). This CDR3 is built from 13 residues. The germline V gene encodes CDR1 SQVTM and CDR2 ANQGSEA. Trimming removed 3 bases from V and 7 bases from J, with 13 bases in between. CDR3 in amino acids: CSVDLGAGQPQHF. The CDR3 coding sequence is TGCAGCGTTGATCTGGGGGCTGGACAGCCCCAGCATTTT.

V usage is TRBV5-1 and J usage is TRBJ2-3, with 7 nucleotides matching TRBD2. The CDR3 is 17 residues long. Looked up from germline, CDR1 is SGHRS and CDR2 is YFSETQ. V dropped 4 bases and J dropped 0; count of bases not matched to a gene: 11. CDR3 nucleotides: TGCGCCAGCAGCCGCCGGGGGAGCGGGGCCAGCACAGATACGCAGTATTTT. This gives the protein CASSRRGSGASTDTQYF.